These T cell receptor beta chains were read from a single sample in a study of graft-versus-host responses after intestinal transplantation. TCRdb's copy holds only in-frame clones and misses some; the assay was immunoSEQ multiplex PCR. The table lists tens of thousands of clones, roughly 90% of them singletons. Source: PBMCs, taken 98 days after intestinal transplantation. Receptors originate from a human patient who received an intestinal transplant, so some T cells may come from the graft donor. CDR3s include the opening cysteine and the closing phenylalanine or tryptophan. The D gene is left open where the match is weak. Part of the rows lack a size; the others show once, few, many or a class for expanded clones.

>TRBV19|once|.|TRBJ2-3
TGTGCCAGTAGTTACGTCGGGTATACAGATACGCAGTATTTT
CASSYVGYTDTQYF
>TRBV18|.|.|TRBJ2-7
TGTGCCAGCTCACAGACAGATACCTACGAGCAGTACTTC
CASSQTDTYEQYF
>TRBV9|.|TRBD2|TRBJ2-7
TGTGCCAGCAGCGTAGAGGGCGGGGGAGACTACGAGCAGTACTTC
CASSVEGGGDYEQYF
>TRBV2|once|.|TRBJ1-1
TGTGCCAGCACTTTAGGGCTACAGGGTGAAGCTTTCTTT
CASTLGLQGEAFF
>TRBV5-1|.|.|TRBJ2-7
TGCGCCAGCAGCCCAAGTGGCAGGGCCTACGAGCAGTACTTC
CASSPSGRAYEQYF
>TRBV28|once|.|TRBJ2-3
TGTGCCAGCAGTTTGCCGGGGACCGCCACAGATACGCAGTATTTT
CASSLPGTATDTQYF
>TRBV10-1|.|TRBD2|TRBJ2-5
TGCGCCAGCAGTGAGACCGGTAGCGGGAGGGAACAAGAGACCCAGTACTTC
CASSETGSGREQETQYF
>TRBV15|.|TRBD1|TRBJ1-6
TGTGCCACCAGCAGAGCCCAGGGGGTAACCTATAATTCACCCCTCCACTTT
CATSRAQGVTYNSPLHF
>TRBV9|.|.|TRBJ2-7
TGTGCCAGCAGCCCCCCGACCGGGGGAGAGGAGGTGGGCGAGCAGTACTTC
CASSPPTGGEEVGEQYF
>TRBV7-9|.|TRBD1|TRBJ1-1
TGTGCCAGCAGGGTTCCCGGGACAGGGGGGAACACTGAAGCTTTCTTT
CASRVPGTGGNTEAFF
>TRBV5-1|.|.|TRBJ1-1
TGCGCCAGCAGCTTGGCCGGGGAAATGAACACTGAAGCTTTCTTT
CASSLAGEMNTEAFF
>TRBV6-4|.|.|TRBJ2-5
TGTGCCAGCAGTGCCGCGGCCCTTTCCCAAGAGACCCAGTACTTC
CASSAAALSQETQYF
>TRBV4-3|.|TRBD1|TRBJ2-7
TGCGCCAGCAGCCCAACCTGGACAGGGAGTTCCTACGAGCAGTACTTC
CASSPTWTGSSYEQYF
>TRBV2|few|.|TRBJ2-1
TGTGCCAGCGGAGTTCTCAACAATGAGCAGTTCTTC
CASGVLNNEQFF
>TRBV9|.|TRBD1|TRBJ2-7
TGTGCCAGCAGCTCAGGGACAGCTTCCTACGAGCAGTACTTC
CASSSGTASYEQYF
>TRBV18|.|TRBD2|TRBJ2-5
TGTGCCAGCTCACCATCCGGGACTAGGGTGGAGACCCAGTACTTC
CASSPSGTRVETQYF
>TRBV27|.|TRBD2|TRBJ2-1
TGTGCCAGCAGTTTGCAACCGGGACTAGCGGGAGGGCCTATACCTAATGAGCAGTTCTTC
CASSLQPGLAGGPIPNEQFF
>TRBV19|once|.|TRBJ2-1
TGTGCCAGTAGTATTAGATCAGGGGCCGAAGAGCAGTTCTTC
CASSIRSGAEEQFF
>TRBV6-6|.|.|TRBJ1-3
TGTGCCAGCAGTTACTCGGCGGGGGGAAACACCATATATTTT
CASSYSAGGNTIYF
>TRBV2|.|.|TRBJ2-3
TGTGCCAGCATGAACCCGATAGACAGGACACCCACAGATACGCAGTATTTT
CASMNPIDRTPTDTQYF
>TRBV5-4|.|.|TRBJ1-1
TGTGCCAGCAGCTTGTTCTGGGGGCGCGACACTGAAGCTTTCTTT
CASSLFWGRDTEAFF
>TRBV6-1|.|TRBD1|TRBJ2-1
TGTGCCAGCAGTGGGACAGGGGGCTCCTACAATGAGCAGTTCTTC
CASSGTGGSYNEQFF
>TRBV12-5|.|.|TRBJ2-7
TGTGCTAGTGGTTTGCCGGGACGGTACGAGCAGTACTTC
CASGLPGRYEQYF
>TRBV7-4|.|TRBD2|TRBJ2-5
TGTGCCAGCAGCTTTCAGCGGGAGGCCTACCAAGAGACCCAGTACTTC
CASSFQREAYQETQYF
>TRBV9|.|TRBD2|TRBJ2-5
TGTGCCAGCAGCGCAAAACTAGCGGGGGGGCCAGCTGGCCAAGAGACCCAGTACTTC
CASSAKLAGGPAGQETQYF
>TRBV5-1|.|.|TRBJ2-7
TGCGCCAGCAGCGCTCAAGGATCCGAGCAGTACTTC
CASSAQGSEQYF
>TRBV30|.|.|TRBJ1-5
TGTGCCTGGAGTACGGGGGCGAGGCCCCAGCATTTT
CAWSTGARPQHF
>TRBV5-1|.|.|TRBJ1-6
TGCGCCAGCAGCTTGGCCGGCAGGGCGAGACCTTCACCCCTCCACTTT
CASSLAGRARPSPLHF
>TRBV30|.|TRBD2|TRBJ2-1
TGTGCCTGGAGTGCTGGACTAGCGGCCTACAATGAGCAGTTCTTC
CAWSAGLAAYNEQFF
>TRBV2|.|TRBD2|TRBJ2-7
TGTGCCAGCAACCCCCCCACTAGCGGGAGTCTGTACGAGCAGTACTTC
CASNPPTSGSLYEQYF
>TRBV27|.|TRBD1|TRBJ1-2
TGTGCCAGCAGTTTATCGGCGACAGGGAGCTATGGCTACACCTTC
CASSLSATGSYGYTF
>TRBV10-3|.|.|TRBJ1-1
TGTGCCATCAGTATGGGACAAGCGAACACTGAAGCTTTCTTT
CAISMGQANTEAFF
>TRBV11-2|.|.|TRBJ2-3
TGTGCCAGCAGAGAGCCGGGTAAATCTGTTGATACGCAGTATTTT
CASREPGKSVDTQYF
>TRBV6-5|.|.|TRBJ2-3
TGTGCCAGCAGTTACGGGGCAGTGGGCACAGATACGCAGTATTTT
CASSYGAVGTDTQYF
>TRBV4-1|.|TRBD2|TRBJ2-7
TGCGCCAGCAGCCAAGGATCGCTAGCGGGAGTTACGTACGAGCAGTACTTC
CASSQGSLAGVTYEQYF
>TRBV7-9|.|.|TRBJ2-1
TGTGCCAGCAGCTTGACTCATGAGCAGTTCTTC
CASSLTHEQFF
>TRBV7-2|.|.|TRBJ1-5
TGTGCCAGCAGCCTCCAGGGTCCCAATCAGCCCCAGCATTTT
CASSLQGPNQPQHF
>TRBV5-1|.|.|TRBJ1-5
TGCGCCAGCAGCTTGGCCCCTGGGCCTCAGCCCCAGCATTTT
CASSLAPGPQPQHF
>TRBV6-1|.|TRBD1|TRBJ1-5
TGTGCCAGCAGTGCCCAGGGGGCGAGATATAGCAATCAGCCCCAGCATTTT
CASSAQGARYSNQPQHF
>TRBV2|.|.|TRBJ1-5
TGTGCCAGCAGTGAGGTCCCAAACCCTTATCAGCCCCAGCATTTT
CASSEVPNPYQPQHF
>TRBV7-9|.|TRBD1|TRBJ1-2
TGTGCCAGCAGCCGTGGGGACAGGGAGGGCTATGGCTACACCTTC
CASSRGDREGYGYTF
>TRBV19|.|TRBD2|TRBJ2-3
TGTGCCAGTACCCCCCTAGCGGGGGCGAGCACAGATACGCAGTATTTT
CASTPLAGASTDTQYF
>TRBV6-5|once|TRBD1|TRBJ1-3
TGTGCCAGCAGTACGACAGGGGGCTCTGGAAACACCATATATTTT
CASSTTGGSGNTIYF
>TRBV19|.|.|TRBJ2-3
TGTGCCAGTAGTATGGTGGTAGGCGGGTCCACAGATACGCAGTATTTT
CASSMVVGGSTDTQYF
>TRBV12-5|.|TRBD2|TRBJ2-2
TGTGCTAGTGGCCGCGGGAGCACCGGGGAGCTGTTTTTT
CASGRGSTGELFF
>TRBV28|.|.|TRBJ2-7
TGTGCCAGCAGTTTGTCTTCCTACGAGCAGTACTTC
CASSLSSYEQYF
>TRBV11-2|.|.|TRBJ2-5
TGTGCCAGCAGCCCAATTCGGGTGGAACGGAAGACCCAGTACTTC
CASSPIRVERKTQYF
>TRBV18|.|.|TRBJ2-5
TGTGCCAGCTCACCAGGTGGGGGGCTACGCCAAGAGACCCAGTACTTC
CASSPGGGLRQETQYF